Below, 2 T cell receptor beta chains from the same sample are listed, as sequenced in a study of T-cell memory formation after mild COVID-19. TCRdb reprocessed the 5' RACE reads via MiXCR and lists one record per CDR3 protein. The sample has a few hundred thousand distinct CDR3 sequences; roughly a fifth are singletons. Sequenced: PBMCs or a T cell subset sorted from them (not recorded which). These receptors all come from a young man who had mild COVID-19 (a few samples of this study predate the infection). Cell type and time point are not known.

This rearrangement joins TRBV5-4 to TRBJ1-5; TRBD1 aligns across 8 bases. Trimming at V came to 5 bases and at J to 14 bases, leaving 9 bases not matched to a gene. This CDR3 has 12 residues. The germline CDR1 and CDR2 sequences are SGHNT and YYREEE (reference sequence). The CDR3 here is CASSTDRGKEHF. Here the CDR3 DNA reads TGTGCCAGCAGTACAGACAGGGGCAAGGAGCATTTT. Filled out from reference TRBV5-4 and TRBJ1-5, the complete variable domain reads ETGVTQSPTHLIKTRGQQVTLRCSSQSGHNTVSWYQQALGQGPQFIFQYYREEENGRGNFPPRFSGLQFPNYSSELNVNALELDDSALYLCASSTDRGKEHFGDGTRLSIL.

In this sample, this clonotype turned up a few times. This chain uses TRBV10-3 with TRBJ2-7, with D perhaps TRBD2 (7 bases). Trimming removed 6 bases from V and 6 bases from J, with 12 bases in between. CDR1 and CDR2 from the germline V gene are ENHRY and SYGVKD. The CDR3 extends over 12 amino acids. CDR3 region: CAIRGGHLEQYF. As DNA, the CDR3 is TGTGCCATCAGGGGGGGGCATCTCGAGCAGTACTTC.